A selection of T cell receptor beta chains follows, all from one sample in a study of blood T cell repertoires in COVID-19. Here immunoSEQ multiplex PCR was the method, and the copy in TCRdb shows in-frame clones only, minus some. Of more than 110,000 clones listed, approximately 88% were seen once; the top ten hold under 7%. Sequencing used PBMCs or T cells enriched from blood (not recorded which). Receptors were obtained from a middle-aged man with acute COVID-19. Both conserved end residues are part of each CDR3. The D gene is left open where the match is weak. The size of a clone is reported for some rows only, either as once, few or many, or as a class for expanded clones.

CDR3nt | CDR3aa | j_gene | v_gene | abundance | d_gene
TGTGCCAGTCCGGGACAGGGTTTTGGTACTGATGGCTACACCTTC | CASPGQGFGTDGYTF | TRBJ1-2 | TRBV2 | once | TRBD1
TGTGCCTGGAGTAAGACAGACTCTGGAAACACCATATATTTT | CAWSKTDSGNTIYF | TRBJ1-3 | TRBV30 | . | .
TGTGCCAGCACGGACACCTATGGCTACACCTTC | CASTDTYGYTF | TRBJ1-2 | TRBV25-1 | . | .
TGTGCCACCAAGGGACTGAACTCTGGGGCCAACGTCCTGACTTTC | CATKGLNSGANVLTF | TRBJ2-6 | TRBV19 | . | .
TGCGCCAGCAGCCAGGTTGGACTAGCGGTAAAAGAGACCCAGTACTTC | CASSQVGLAVKETQYF | TRBJ2-5 | TRBV4-1 | once | TRBD2
TGTGCCAGTGGGGGACTAGCGGGGTGGAATGAGCAGTTCTTC | CASGGLAGWNEQFF | TRBJ2-1 | TRBV6-5 | . | TRBD2
TGTGCCAGCAGCCGTCCCAATTCACCCCTCCACTTT | CASSRPNSPLHF | TRBJ1-6 | TRBV12-3/TRBV12-4 | . | .
TGTGCCATCAGTGAGCCGCGTGGGACAGGGCGCACAGATACGCAGTATTTT | CAISEPRGTGRTDTQYF | TRBJ2-3 | TRBV10-3 | . | TRBD1
TGTGCCAGTAGTACGACAGGACCCCCGAAAGGCTACGAGCAGTACTTC | CASSTTGPPKGYEQYF | TRBJ2-7 | TRBV19 | . | .
TGCAGCGCCCGACTGCCGTCGTACACAGATACGCAGTATTTT | CSARLPSYTDTQYF | TRBJ2-3 | TRBV29-1 | few | .
TGTGCCAGCAGCTTAGGTAGCGGGAGGGCCAATGAGCAGTTCTTC | CASSLGSGRANEQFF | TRBJ2-1 | TRBV7-9 | . | TRBD2
TGTGCCAGCAGTCAATTGCGCGAGCAGTACTTC | CASSQLREQYF | TRBJ2-7 | TRBV28 | . | .
TGTGCCTGGAGTGTTACCCTAGCGGGAGGGACAGATACGCAGTATTTT | CAWSVTLAGGTDTQYF | TRBJ2-3 | TRBV30 | . | TRBD2
TGTGCCAGCAGCCCCAATAGCGGGGGGGCCGTGGATACGCAGTATTTT | CASSPNSGGAVDTQYF | TRBJ2-3 | TRBV11-2 | . | TRBD2
TGTGCCACCAGCAGAGGCGGGAGGGAAGAGACCCAGTACTTC | CATSRGGREETQYF | TRBJ2-5 | TRBV15 | . | TRBD2